This T cell receptor (beta chain) is drawn from a study of T cell responses to AZD1222 COVID-19 vaccine. Study observations and caveats: Just a handful of people given AZD1222 tested seropositive at baseline.

The germline V gene encodes CDR1 SGDLS and CDR2 YYNGEE. Trimming removed 3 bases from V and 0 bases from J, with 13 bases in between. The CDR3 is 16 amino acids. As concerns this clone: Its antigen remains unidentified.

Generated by immunoSEQ multiplex PCR, the TCRdb table keeps only in-frame clones and is missing some. The repertoire holds approximately 140,000 clones, with 80% to 90% as singletons. This chain joins TRBV9 and TRBJ1-3; possibly TRBD1 for D (5 bases). The specimen was peripheral blood, collected on day 0 of AZD1222 vaccination. The TCR sequence derives from an adult in good health. Here the CDR3 DNA reads TGTGCCAGCAGCGCGCTCTCAGGGCTCTCTGGAAACACCATATATTTT. This sequence encodes CASSALSGLSGNTIYF.